This note documents a single T cell receptor (beta chain) sequence. No antigen is known for it. This entry belongs to a study of CD8 T cells in ankylosing spondylitis. Study results and caveats: Seemingly characteristic of ankylosing spondylitis blood was a TCR beta motif consisting of under 10 highly homologous variants.

The CDR3 contains 14 residues. Per the germline V gene, CDR1 is MNHNS and CDR2 is SASEGT. The ends lost 6 bases at V and 2 bases at J; junction bases unmatched: 6. In TCRdb, the 5' RACE reads were re-called with MiXCR into one record per CDR3 protein. The data contain about 500,000 distinct CDR3 sequences, roughly 13% of them seen just once; the ten biggest clones take up about 6.8%. The sequencing sample was made of blood, either unsorted or a sorted T cell fraction (not recorded which). The chain has TRBV6-1 and TRBJ2-5; 7 bases match TRBD1. This TCR was sampled from a male donor with ankylosing spondylitis. CDR3 sequence: CASRVDRDQETQYF. As DNA, the CDR3 is TGTGCCAGCAGGGTAGACAGGGATCAAGAGACCCAGTACTTC.